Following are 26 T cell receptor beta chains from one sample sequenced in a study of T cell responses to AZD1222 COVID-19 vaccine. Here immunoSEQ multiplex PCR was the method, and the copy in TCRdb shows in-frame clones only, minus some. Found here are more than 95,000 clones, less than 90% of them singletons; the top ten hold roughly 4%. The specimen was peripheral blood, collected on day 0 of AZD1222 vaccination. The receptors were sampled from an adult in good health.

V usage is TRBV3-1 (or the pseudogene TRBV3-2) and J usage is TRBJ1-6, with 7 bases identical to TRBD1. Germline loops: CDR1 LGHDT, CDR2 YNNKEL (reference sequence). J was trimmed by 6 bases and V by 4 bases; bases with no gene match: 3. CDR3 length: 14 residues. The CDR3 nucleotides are TGTGCCAGCAGCCGTGGGACAGCTAATTCACCCCTCCACTTT. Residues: CASSRGTANSPLHF.

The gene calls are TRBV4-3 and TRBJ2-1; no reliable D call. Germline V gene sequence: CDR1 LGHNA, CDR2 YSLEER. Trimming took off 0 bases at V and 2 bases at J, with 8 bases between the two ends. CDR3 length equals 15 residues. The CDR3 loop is CASSQDGVPYNEQFF. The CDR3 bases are TGCGCCAGCAGCCAAGATGGAGTCCCCTACAATGAGCAGTTCTTC.

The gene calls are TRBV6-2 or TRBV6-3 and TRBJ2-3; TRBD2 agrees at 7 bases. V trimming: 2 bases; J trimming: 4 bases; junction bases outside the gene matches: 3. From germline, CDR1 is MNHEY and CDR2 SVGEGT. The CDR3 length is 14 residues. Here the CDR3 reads CASSYPGGSDTQYF. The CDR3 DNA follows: TGTGCCAGCAGTTACCCCGGGGGGTCAGATACGCAGTATTTT.

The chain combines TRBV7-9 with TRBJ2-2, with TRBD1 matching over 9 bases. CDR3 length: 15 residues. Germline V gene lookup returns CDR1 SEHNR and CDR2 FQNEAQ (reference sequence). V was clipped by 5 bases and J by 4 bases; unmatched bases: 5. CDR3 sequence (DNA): TGTGCCAGCAGCCCCGGACAGGGGCCCACCGGGGAGCTGTTTTTT. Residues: CASSPGQGPTGELFF.

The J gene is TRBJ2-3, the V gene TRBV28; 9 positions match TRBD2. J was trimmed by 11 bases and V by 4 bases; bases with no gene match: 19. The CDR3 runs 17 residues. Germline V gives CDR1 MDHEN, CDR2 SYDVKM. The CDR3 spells CASSWGGVVAGGPRQYF. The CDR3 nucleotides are TGTGCCAGCAGTTGGGGGGGAGTAGTGGCGGGAGGGCCAAGGCAGTATTTT.

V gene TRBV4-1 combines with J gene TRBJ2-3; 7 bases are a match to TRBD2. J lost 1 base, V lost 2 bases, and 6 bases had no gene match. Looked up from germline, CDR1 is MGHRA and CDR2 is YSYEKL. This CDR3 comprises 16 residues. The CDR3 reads CASSQPGAGGTDTQYF. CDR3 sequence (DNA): TGCGCCAGCAGCCAACCCGGGGCGGGGGGCACAGATACGCAGTATTTT.

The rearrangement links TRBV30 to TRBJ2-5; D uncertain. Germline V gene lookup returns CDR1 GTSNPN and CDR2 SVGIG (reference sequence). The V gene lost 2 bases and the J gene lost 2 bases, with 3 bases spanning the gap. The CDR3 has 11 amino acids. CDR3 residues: CAWSIQETQYF. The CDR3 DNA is TGTGCCTGGAGTATTCAAGAGACCCAGTACTTC. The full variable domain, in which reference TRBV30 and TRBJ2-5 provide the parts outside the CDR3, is SQTIHQWPATLVQPVGSPLSLECTVEGTSNPNLYWYRQAAGRGLQLLFYSVGIGQISSEVPQNLSASRPQDRQFILSSKKLLLSDSGFYLCAWSIQETQYFGPGTRLLVL.

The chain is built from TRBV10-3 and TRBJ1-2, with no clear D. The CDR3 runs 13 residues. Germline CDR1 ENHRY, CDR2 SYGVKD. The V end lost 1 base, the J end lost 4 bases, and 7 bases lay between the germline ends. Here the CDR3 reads CAISELQLYGYTF. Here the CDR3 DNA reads TGTGCCATCAGTGAGTTACAGCTCTATGGCTACACCTTC.

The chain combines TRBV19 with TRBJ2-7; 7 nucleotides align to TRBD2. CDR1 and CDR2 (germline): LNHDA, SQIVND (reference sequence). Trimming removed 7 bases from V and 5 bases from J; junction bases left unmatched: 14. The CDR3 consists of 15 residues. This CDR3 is CASKRGGQAYDEQYF. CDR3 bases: TGTGCCAGTAAACGGGGAGGGCAGGCGTACGACGAGCAGTACTTC.

The CDR3 DNA sequence: TGTGCCAGCAGGGGGCAGAAAGCTTTCTTT. It is translated as CASRGQKAFF. The chain joins TRBV19 to TRBJ1-1; 8 nucleotides match TRBD1. This CDR3 is 10 amino acids long. Trimming removed 9 bases from V and 9 bases from J; junction bases left unmatched: 3. Per the germline V gene, CDR1 is LNHDA and CDR2 is SQIVND (reference sequence).

The CDR3 sequence is CASSLNRVPSTDTQYF. The CDR3 DNA reads as TGTGCCAGCTCACTGAACAGGGTCCCTAGCACAGATACGCAGTATTTT. This chain joins TRBV18 and TRBJ2-3; weak D call: TRBD1 (6 bases). Germline loops: CDR1 KGHSH, CDR2 LQKENI. The CDR3 consists of 16 residues. Between the trimmed V and J ends, which lost 4 bases and 0 bases, there was a span of 14 bases.

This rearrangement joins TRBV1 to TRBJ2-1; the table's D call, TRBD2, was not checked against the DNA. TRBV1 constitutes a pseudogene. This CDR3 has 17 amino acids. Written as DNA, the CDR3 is TGCACCAGCAGCCATCCCACCCCTCGGTCTGAAAGCGGAAAGCAGTTCTTC. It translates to CTSSHPTPRSESGKQFF.

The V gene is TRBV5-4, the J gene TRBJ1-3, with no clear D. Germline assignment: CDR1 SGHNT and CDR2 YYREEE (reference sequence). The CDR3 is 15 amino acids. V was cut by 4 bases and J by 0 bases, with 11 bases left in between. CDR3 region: CASSPGPISGNTIYF. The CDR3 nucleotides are TGTGCCAGCAGCCCCGGACCGATCTCTGGAAACACCATATATTTT.

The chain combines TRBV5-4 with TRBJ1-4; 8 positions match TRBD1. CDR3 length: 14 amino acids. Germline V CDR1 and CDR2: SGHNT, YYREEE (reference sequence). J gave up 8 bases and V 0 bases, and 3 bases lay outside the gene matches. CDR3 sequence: CASSLGTGSEKLFF. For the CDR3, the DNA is TGTGCCAGCAGCTTGGGGACAGGGTCGGAAAAACTGTTTTTT. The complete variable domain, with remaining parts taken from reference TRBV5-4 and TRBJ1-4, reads ETGVTQSPTHLIKTRGQQVTLRCSSQSGHNTVSWYQQALGQGPQFIFQYYREEENGRGNFPPRFSGLQFPNYSSELNVNALELDDSALYLCASSLGTGSEKLFFGSGTQLSVL.

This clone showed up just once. Here the CDR3 reads CARDRESGSYEQFF. CDR3 in DNA: TGTGCCAGGGACCGAGAAAGCGGGAGTTATGAGCAGTTCTTC. This chain links TRBV2 with TRBJ2-1; 8 bases agree with TRBD2. J lost 8 bases, V lost 9 bases, and 12 bases had no gene match. The CDR3 extends over 14 amino acids. The germline CDR1 and CDR2 sequences are SNHLY and FYNNEI.

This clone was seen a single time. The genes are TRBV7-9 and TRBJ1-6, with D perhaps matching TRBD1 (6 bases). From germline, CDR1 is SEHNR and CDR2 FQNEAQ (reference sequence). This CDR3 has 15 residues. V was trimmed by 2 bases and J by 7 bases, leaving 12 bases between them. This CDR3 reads CASSLRGAQNSPLHF. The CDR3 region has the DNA TGTGCCAGCAGCTTACGGGGGGCGCAGAATTCACCCCTCCACTTT.

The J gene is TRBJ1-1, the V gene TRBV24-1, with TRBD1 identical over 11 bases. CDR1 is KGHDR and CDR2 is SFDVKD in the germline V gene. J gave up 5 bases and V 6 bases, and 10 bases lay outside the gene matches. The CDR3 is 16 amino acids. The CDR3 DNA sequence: TGTGCCACCAGTCCCCGAGCCGGGACAGGGGGGACTGAAGCTTTCTTT. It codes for CATSPRAGTGGTEAFF.

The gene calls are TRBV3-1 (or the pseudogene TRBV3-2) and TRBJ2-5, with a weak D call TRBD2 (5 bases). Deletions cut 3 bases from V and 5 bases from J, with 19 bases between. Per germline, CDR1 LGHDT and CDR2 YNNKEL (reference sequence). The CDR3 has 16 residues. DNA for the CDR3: TGTGCCAGCAGCCATTGGGGAGCCGGGGATGTGGAGACCCAGTACTTC. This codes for CASSHWGAGDVETQYF.

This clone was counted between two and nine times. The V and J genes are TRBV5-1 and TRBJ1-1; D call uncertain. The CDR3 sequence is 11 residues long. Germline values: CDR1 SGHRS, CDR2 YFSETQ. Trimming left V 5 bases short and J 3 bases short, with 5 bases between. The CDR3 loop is CASRFDTEAFF. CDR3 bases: TGCGCCAGCAGATTCGACACTGAAGCTTTCTTT. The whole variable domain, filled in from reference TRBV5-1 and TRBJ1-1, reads KAGVTQTPRYLIKTRGQQVTLSCSPISGHRSVSWYQQTPGQGLQFLFEYFSETQRNKGNFPGRFSGRQFSNSRSEMNVSTLELGDSALYLCASRFDTEAFFGQGTRLTVV.

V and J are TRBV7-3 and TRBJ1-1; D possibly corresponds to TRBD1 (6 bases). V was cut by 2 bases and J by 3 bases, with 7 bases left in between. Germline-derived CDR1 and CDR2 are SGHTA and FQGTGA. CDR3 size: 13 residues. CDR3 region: CASSLRQDTEAFF. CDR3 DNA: TGTGCCAGCAGCTTACGACAGGACACTGAAGCTTTCTTT.

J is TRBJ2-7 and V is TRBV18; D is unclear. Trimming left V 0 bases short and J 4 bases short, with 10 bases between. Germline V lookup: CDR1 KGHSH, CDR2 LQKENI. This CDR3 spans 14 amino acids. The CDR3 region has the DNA TGTGCCAGCTCACCACCGGGGTTTCGGTACGAGCAGTACTTC. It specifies CASSPPGFRYEQYF.

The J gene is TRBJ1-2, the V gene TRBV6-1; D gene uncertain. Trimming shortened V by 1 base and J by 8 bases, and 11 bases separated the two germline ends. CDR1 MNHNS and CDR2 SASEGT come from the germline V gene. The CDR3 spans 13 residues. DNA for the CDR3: TGTGCCAGCAGTGAAGGCACCTTGGGGGGCTACACCTTC. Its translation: CASSEGTLGGYTF.

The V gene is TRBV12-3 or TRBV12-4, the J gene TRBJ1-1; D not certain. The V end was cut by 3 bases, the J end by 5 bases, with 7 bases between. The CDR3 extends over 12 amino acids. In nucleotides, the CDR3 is TGTGCCAGCAGTTTCGGTAAAACTGAAGCTTTCTTT. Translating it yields CASSFGKTEAFF.

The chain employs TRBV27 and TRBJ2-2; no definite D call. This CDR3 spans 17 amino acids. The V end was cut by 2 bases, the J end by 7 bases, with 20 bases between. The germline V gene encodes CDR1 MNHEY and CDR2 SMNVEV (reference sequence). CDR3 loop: CASSLSVSGAQRGELFF. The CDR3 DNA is TGTGCCAGCAGTTTAAGCGTCTCGGGCGCCCAGCGCGGGGAGCTGTTTTTT.

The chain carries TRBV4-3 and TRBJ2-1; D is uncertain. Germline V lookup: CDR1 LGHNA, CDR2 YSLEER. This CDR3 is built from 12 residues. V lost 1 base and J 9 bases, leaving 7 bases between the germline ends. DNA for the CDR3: TGCGCCAGCAGCCAAGGGCTAGGTGAGCAGTTCTTC. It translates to CASSQGLGEQFF.

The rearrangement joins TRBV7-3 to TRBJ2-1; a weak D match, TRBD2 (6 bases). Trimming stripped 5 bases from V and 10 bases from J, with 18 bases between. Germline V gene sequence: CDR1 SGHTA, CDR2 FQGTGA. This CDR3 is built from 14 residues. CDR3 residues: CASSPTTSLGEQFF. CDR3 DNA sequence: TGTGCCAGCAGCCCTACCACTAGCCTTGGGGAGCAGTTCTTC.